This passage covers 10 T cell receptor beta chains from one sample sequenced in a study of cytomegalovirus exposure and HLA in healthy donors. The PCR was carried out with 60 Vbeta primers and 13 Jbeta primers. Here immunoSEQ multiplex PCR was the method, and the copy in TCRdb shows in-frame clones only, minus some. The data contain some 130,000 clones, about 74% of them singletons. The sequenced material came from PBMCs. These receptors were collected from a male donor in good health and CMV-seronegative.

This chain connects TRBV6-5 to TRBJ2-7, with D possibly TRBD2 on 5 matching bases. The CDR3 runs to 15 residues. The germline V gene has CDR1 MNHEY and CDR2 SVGAGI. The germline V and J ends were trimmed by 4 bases and 6 bases, with 19 bases remaining between them. This CDR3 reads CASSWRPDLLGEQYF. Written as DNA, the CDR3 is TGTGCCAGCAGTTGGCGCCCGGATCTACTAGGCGAGCAGTACTTC.

V usage is TRBV7-8 and J usage is TRBJ2-1; D perhaps matches TRBD2 (5 bases). Per the germline V gene, CDR1 is SGHVS and CDR2 is FQNEAQ. The CDR3 totals 15 residues. Trimming removed 6 bases from V and 8 bases from J, with 20 bases in between. The CDR3 here is CASRRALRGYDEQFF. For the CDR3, the DNA is TGTGCCAGCAGACGTGCCTTACGAGGGTATGATGAGCAGTTCTTC.

This sequence joins TRBV7-2 and TRBJ2-7; D gene unclear. The germline V gene has CDR1 SGHTA and CDR2 FQGNSA. V lost 4 bases and J 4 bases, leaving 8 bases between the germline ends. There are 12 residues in the CDR3. DNA for the CDR3: TGTGCCAGCAGCTCAGTGATGTACGAGCAGTACTTC. This codes for CASSSVMYEQYF.

V is TRBV7-9 and J is TRBJ1-2, with a tentative D call TRBD1 (5 bases). The CDR3 covers 14 residues. V lost 4 bases, J lost 3 bases, and 12 bases lay in between. Germline V lookup: CDR1 SEHNR, CDR2 FQNEAQ (reference sequence). Here the CDR3 reads CASSWTDSDYGYTF. The CDR3 nucleotides are TGTGCCAGCAGCTGGACCGACAGTGACTATGGCTACACCTTC.

The chain carries TRBV19 and TRBJ2-5, with D possibly being TRBD1 (6 bases). Germline CDR1 reads LNHDA; CDR2 reads SQIVND (reference sequence). V lost 8 bases to trimming and J lost 3 bases, with 16 bases between them. The CDR3 runs 14 residues. CDR3 region: CASSPLRTEETQYF. Here the CDR3 DNA reads TGTGCCAGTTCCCCCCTCAGGACAGAAGAGACCCAGTACTTC.

A single count supports this clone. The chain links TRBV5-4 to TRBJ2-5, with TRBD2 identical over 12 bases. The DNA end is more similar to TRBJ2-7, so the J call may be wrong. This CDR3 spans 17 amino acids. Germline assignment: CDR1 SGHNT and CDR2 YYREEE (reference sequence). CDR3 amino acids: CASSVLAGGSPGYEQYF. The DNA for the CDR3 is TGTGCCAGCAGCGTACTAGCGGGGGGCTCTCCGGGCTACGAGCAGTACTTC.

The V call is TRBV19, the J call TRBJ2-1; TRBD1 matches 10 bases. Germline V gene sequence: CDR1 LNHDA, CDR2 SQIVND (reference sequence). The CDR3 runs to 19 residues. J was trimmed by 8 bases and V by 7 bases; bases with no gene match: 23. Here the CDR3 DNA reads TGTGCCAGTACCCCACACCTTACTTCCGGGACAGGGGATTGGGATGAGCAGTTCTTC. It translates to CASTPHLTSGTGDWDEQFF.

The chain employs TRBV10-3 and TRBJ1-2, with D possibly matching TRBD1 (5 bases). There are 13 residues in the CDR3. V gave up 8 bases and J gave up 4 bases, with 14 bases separating them. Germline lookup yields CDR1 ENHRY and CDR2 SYGVKD. CDR3 DNA sequence: TGTGCCATCTCTGGGGGAGGAGGCTATGGCTACACCTTC. It yields the protein CAISGGGGYGYTF.

The chain combines TRBV7-3 with TRBJ2-1, with 8 bases identical to TRBD1. The CDR3 has 15 residues. V shed 4 bases and J 2 bases; nucleotides not matched to a gene: 4. Germline CDR1 is SGHTA and CDR2 is FQGTGA. As DNA, the CDR3 is TGTGCCAGCAGCTCGGACAGGGACACCTACAATGAGCAGTTCTTC. It encodes CASSSDRDTYNEQFF.

This clone was counted only a few times. The rearrangement uses TRBV5-1 and TRBJ1-2; TRBD1 aligns across 9 bases. V lost 4 bases, J lost 6 bases, and 7 bases stayed unmatched. Germline CDR1 SGHRS, CDR2 YFSETQ. The CDR3 loop spans 14 amino acids. CDR3 DNA sequence: TGCGCCAGCAGCGGGGAACAGGGGGCGCATGGCTACACCTTC. Encoded protein: CASSGEQGAHGYTF.